The T cell receptor (beta chain) under discussion was sequenced for a study of T cell changes during pregnancy in multiple sclerosis (dated by TCRdb to between 2018 and 2021). In the study overall: Changes in the T cell repertoire over the course of pregnancy were examined in this study in women with multiple sclerosis.

Spanning cysteine to phenylalanine, the CDR3 consists of 13 amino acids. The CDR3 DNA has 39 bases and is translated from base 1. V is pruned by 8 bases and J by 3 bases, leaving 6 bases of the junction without a gene match. As encoded in the germline V gene, CDR1 is SGHRS while CDR2 is YFSETQ. The library was generated by the immunoSEQ multiplex PCR assay. TCRdb stores this immuneACCESS table with in-frame sequences only. Part of the clones is absent; in the studies checked, under half of the shortfall reflects unresolved V genes, and no reason is known for the rest. Across this sample there are fewer than 85,000 clones, with about 94% seen only once. Of the sample, 2% to 3% is held by the ten largest clones. Comments on this clone: Its antigen target is currently unknown. Per-base quality was not reported, and no clone a single base away is much larger than it.

This receptor chain uses TRBV5-1 and TRBJ2-3, and 7 junction bases match TRBD1. The sequenced sample was peripheral blood, obtained in the third trimester of pregnancy. This receptor was obtained from a female donor with multiple sclerosis, enrolled in a pregnancy study. CDR3 reads: CASRDSFTDTQYF. The sequence in DNA is TGCGCCAGTCGGGACAGTTTTACAGATACGCAGTATTTT. This CDR3, with the reference TRBV5-1 and TRBJ2-3 proteins standing in past its ends, gives the full variable domain KAGVTQTPRYLIKTRGQQVTLSCSPISGHRSVSWYQQTPGQGLQFLFEYFSETQRNKGNFPGRFSGRQFSNSRSEMNVSTLELGDSALYLCASRDSFTDTQYFGPGTRLTVL.